The present TCR beta chain was sequenced within a study of vaccination effects on CD4 cells after COVID-19. Whole-study results and caveats: Clonal contraction was marked in infection- and vaccine-induced clones late after vaccination.

CDR1 is LNHDA and CDR2 is SQIVND in the germline V gene (reference sequence). Trimming removed 5 bases at V and 2 bases at J, with 9 bases between. The CDR3 extends over 13 amino acids. This clone was observed a single time. Antigen: not known. Measured with immunoSEQ multiplex PCR; TCRdb has only the in-frame clones, and not every one. The sample lists fewer than 30,000 clones, 83% occurring once. Ahead of sequencing, the ViraFEST assay grew antigen-specific CD4+ T cells using viral peptide pools. Subsequent to roughly 10 days of culture, CD4+ T cells were isolated. Each participant received a vaccine that was either BNT162b2 or mRNA-1273, given as two doses.

This receptor was identified in a human donor who received a COVID-19 vaccine. Some clones in this sample may be carry-over from other donors' samples. The sequences come from CD4+ T cells from PBMCs cultured with HCoV-NL63 spike peptides, collected after COVID-19 vaccination. The genes are TRBV19 and TRBJ1-2, with D uncertain. The CDR3 nucleotides read TGTGCCAGTAGTCCTGATCCGAACTATGGCTACACCTTC. Translation: CASSPDPNYGYTF.